This T cell receptor (beta chain) was documented in a study of T cell changes during pregnancy in multiple sclerosis. CDR1 SGDLS and CDR2 YYNGEE come from the germline V gene. This CDR3 comprises 17 residues. Trimming took 4 bases from V and 5 from J; bases not matched to a gene: 14. Clones were read by immunoSEQ multiplex PCR, and TCRdb kept only the in-frame ones, dropping some. The table lists about 28,000 clones, 92% of them singletons. Sequenced here: peripheral blood, sampled in the first trimester of pregnancy. The rearrangement uses TRBV9 and TRBJ2-3, with TRBD2 matching 9 bases. This sequence originates from a female donor in good health, enrolled as a control in a pregnancy study. CDR3 loop: CASSPAPRLAELDTQYF. The DNA for the CDR3 is TGTGCCAGCAGCCCCGCCCCCAGACTAGCGGAGCTAGATACGCAGTATTTT. The entire variable domain, with the rest obtained from reference TRBV9 and TRBJ2-3, is as follows: DSGVTQTPKHLITATGQRVTLRCSPRSGDLSVYWYQQSLDQGLQFLIQYYNGEERAKGNILERFSAQQFPDLHSELNLSSLELGDSALYFCASSPAPRLAELDTQYFGPGTRLTVL.